The clone carrying this T cell receptor (beta chain) was seen a few times. Its specificity is unknown. The CDR3 sequence is 15 residues long. The V gene end was trimmed by 2 bases and the J gene end by 1 base; junction bases not matched to a gene: 2. Per germline, CDR1 MNHEY and CDR2 SVGAGI. The data originate from a study of cytomegalovirus exposure and HLA in healthy donors. As for the study in general: The same platform was used for the 130 or so validation repertoires as for the 650 to 800 first-cohort repertoires, as reported in a later analysis. Study-wide results and caveats: The dataset shows that most TCR sequences were rare, while some public TCRs occurred in many donors. The tendency of first-cohort TCR clusters to co-occur in the 120 or so validation repertoires was the finding of a later analysis. Through in vitro validation, three CMV-associated chains were shown to be specific for CMV antigens.

Libraries were prepared by immunoSEQ multiplex PCR; TCRdb keeps only in-frame clonotypes and omits some of them. The repertoire holds 200,000 or so clones, 84% seen once, with 13% in the top ten. The specimen sequenced was PBMCs. The source of this sequence is a woman in her twenties or thirties in good health and CMV-seropositive. This chain joins TRBV6-5 and TRBJ2-7; 10 positions agree with TRBD2. CDR3 nucleotides: TGTGCCAGCAGTTACGGACTAGCGGATTCCTACGAGCAGTACTTC. This gives the protein CASSYGLADSYEQYF.